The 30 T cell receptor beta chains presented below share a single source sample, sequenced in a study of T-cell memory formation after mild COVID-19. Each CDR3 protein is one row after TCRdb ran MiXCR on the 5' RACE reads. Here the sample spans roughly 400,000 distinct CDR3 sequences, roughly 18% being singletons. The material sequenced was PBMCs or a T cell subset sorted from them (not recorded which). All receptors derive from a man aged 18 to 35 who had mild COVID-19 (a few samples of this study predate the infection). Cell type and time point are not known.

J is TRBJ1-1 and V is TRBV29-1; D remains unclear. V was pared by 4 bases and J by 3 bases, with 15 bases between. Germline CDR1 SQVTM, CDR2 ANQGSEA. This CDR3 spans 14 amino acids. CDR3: CSVGSTADYTEAFF. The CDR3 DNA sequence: TGCAGCGTTGGGTCGACGGCCGATTACACTGAAGCTTTCTTT. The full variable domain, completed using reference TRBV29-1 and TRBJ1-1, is SAVISQKPSRDICQRGTSLTIQCQVDSQVTMMFWYRQQPGQSLTLIATANQGSEATYESGFVIDKFPISRPNLTFSTLTVSNMSPEDSSIYLCSVGSTADYTEAFFGQGTRLTVV.

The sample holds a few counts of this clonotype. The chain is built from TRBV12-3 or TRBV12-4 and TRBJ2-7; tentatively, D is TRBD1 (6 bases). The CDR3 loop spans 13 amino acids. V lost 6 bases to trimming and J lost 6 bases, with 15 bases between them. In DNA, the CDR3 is TGTGCCAGCAGCGAAGTTACAGGGCTCGAGCAGTACTTC. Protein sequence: CASSEVTGLEQYF.

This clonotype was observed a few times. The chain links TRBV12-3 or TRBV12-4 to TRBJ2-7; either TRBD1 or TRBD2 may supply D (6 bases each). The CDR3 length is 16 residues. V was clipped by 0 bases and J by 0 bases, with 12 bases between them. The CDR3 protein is CASSLAPGGASYEQYF. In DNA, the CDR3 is TGTGCCAGCAGTTTAGCGCCCGGGGGCGCCTCCTACGAGCAGTACTTC.

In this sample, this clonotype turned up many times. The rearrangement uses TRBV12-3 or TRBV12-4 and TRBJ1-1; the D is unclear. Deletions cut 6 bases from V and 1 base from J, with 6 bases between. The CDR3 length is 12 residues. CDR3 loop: CASSFPNTEAFF. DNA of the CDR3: TGTGCCAGCAGCTTTCCGAACACTGAAGCTTTCTTT.

The CDR3 sequence: CASSLGWGADTQYF. The CDR3 DNA sequence: TGTGCCAGCAGCCTGGGCTGGGGGGCAGATACGCAGTATTTT. The chain couples TRBV25-1 to TRBJ2-3, with D possibly matching TRBD2 (6 bases). Germline V gene sequence: CDR1 MGHDK, CDR2 SYGVNS. CDR3 size: 14 residues. V gave up 6 bases and J gave up 4 bases, with 14 bases separating them.

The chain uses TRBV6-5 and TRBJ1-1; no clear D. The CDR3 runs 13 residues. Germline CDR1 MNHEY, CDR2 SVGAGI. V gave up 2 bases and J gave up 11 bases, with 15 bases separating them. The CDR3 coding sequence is TGTGCCAGCAGTTACAGTCCGGGGTGGGTGGCTTTCTTT. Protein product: CASSYSPGWVAFF.

The CDR3 loop reads CASSQDGFRGELFF. The DNA of the CDR3 is TGTGCCAGCAGCCAAGATGGATTCCGGGGGGAGCTGTTTTTT. The V gene is TRBV3-1, the J gene TRBJ2-2; D remains unclear. The germline gives CDR1 LGHDT, CDR2 YNNKEL (reference sequence). The CDR3 is made up of 14 amino acids. The V end lost 0 bases, the J end lost 8 bases, and 10 bases lay between the germline ends.

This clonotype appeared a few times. The CDR3 sequence is CASSLSSRGESTDTQYF. In DNA, the CDR3 is TGTGCCAGCAGCTTAAGTTCCAGGGGCGAGAGCACAGATACGCAGTATTTT. V and J are TRBV7-3 and TRBJ2-3; D may be TRBD1 (6 bases). The CDR3 is 17 amino acids. V lost 1 base and J lost 0, with 14 bases in between. The germline gives CDR1 SGHTA, CDR2 FQGTGA.

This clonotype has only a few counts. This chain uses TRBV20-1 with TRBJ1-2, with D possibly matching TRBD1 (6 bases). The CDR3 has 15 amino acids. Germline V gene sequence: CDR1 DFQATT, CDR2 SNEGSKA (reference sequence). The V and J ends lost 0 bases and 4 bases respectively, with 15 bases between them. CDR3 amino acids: CSARDRRRGSYGYTF. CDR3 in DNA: TGCAGTGCTAGAGATCGGCGCAGGGGTAGCTATGGCTACACCTTC.

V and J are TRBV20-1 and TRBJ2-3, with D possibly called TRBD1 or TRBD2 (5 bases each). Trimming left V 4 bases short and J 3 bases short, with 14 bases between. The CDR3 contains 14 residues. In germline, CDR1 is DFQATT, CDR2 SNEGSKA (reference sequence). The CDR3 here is CSAKRGPETDTQYF. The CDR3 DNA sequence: TGCAGTGCTAAGAGGGGCCCAGAGACAGATACGCAGTATTTT.

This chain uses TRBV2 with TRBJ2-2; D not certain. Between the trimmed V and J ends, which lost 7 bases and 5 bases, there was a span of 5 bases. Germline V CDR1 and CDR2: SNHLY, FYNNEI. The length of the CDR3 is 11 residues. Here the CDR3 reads CASTRTGELFF. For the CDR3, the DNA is TGTGCCAGCACCAGAACCGGGGAGCTGTTTTTT. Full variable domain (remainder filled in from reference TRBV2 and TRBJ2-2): EPEVTQTPSHQVTQMGQEVILRCVPISNHLYFYWYRQILGQKVEFLVSFYNNEISEKSEIFDDQFSVERPDGSNFTLKIRSTKLEDSAMYFCASTRTGELFFGEGSRLTVL.

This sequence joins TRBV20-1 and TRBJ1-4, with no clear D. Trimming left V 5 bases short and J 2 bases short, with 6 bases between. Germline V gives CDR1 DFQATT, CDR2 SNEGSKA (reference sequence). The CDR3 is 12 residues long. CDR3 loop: CSAWATNEKLFF. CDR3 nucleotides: TGCAGTGCTTGGGCGACTAATGAAAAACTGTTTTTT.

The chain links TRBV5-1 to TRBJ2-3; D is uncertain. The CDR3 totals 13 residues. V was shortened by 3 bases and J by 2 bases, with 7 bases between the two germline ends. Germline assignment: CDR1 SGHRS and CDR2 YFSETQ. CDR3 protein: CASSSVVTDTQYF. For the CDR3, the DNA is TGCGCCAGCAGCTCCGTGGTCACAGATACGCAGTATTTT. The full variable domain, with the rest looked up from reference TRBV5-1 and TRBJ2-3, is KAGVTQTPRYLIKTRGQQVTLSCSPISGHRSVSWYQQTPGQGLQFLFEYFSETQRNKGNFPGRFSGRQFSNSRSEMNVSTLELGDSALYLCASSSVVTDTQYFGPGTRLTVL.

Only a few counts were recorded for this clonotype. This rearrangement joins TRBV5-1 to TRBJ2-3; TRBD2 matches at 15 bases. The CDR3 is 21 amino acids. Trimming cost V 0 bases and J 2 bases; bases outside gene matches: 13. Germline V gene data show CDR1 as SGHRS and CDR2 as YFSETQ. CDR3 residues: CASSLARTSGGARPLTDTQYF. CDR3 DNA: TGCGCCAGCAGCTTGGCCAGGACTAGCGGGGGGGCCCGTCCCCTCACAGATACGCAGTATTTT.

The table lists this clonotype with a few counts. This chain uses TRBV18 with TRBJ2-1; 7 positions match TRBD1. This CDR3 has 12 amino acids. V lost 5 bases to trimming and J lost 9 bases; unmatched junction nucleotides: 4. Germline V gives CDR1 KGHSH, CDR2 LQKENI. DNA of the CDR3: TGTGCCAGCTCAATACAGGGGATTGAGCAGTTCTTC. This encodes CASSIQGIEQFF.

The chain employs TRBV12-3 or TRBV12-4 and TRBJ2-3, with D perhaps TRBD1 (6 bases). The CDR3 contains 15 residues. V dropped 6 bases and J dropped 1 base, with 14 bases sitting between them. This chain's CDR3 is CASSRHSGGTDTQYF. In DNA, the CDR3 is TGTGCCAGCAGCCGCCACTCAGGGGGCACAGATACGCAGTATTTT.

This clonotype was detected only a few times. The CDR3 nucleotides are TGCGCCAGCAGCTTGGCCTCTAGCGGGGGCTCAGATACGCAGTATTTT. Protein product: CASSLASSGGSDTQYF. This chain uses TRBV5-1 with TRBJ2-3; 10 nucleotides match TRBD2. V shed 0 bases and J 4 bases; nucleotides not matched to a gene: 5. The CDR3 sequence is 16 residues long. Germline V CDR1 and CDR2: SGHRS, YFSETQ.

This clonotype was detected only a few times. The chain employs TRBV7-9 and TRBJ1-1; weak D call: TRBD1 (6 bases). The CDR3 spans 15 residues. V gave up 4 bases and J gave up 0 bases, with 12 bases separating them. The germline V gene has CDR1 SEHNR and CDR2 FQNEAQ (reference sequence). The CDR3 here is CASSSNRDLNTEAFF. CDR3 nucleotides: TGTGCCAGCAGCTCCAACAGGGACTTGAACACTGAAGCTTTCTTT.

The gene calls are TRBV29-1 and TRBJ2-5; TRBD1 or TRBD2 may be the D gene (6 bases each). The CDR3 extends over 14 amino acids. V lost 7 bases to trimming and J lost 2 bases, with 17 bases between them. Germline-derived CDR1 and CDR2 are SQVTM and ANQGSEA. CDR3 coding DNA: TGCAGCGACCTGGGGGGCGCAGGACAAGAGACCCAGTACTTC. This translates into CSDLGGAGQETQYF. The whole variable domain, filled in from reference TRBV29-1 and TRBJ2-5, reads SAVISQKPSRDICQRGTSLTIQCQVDSQVTMMFWYRQQPGQSLTLIATANQGSEATYESGFVIDKFPISRPNLTFSTLTVSNMSPEDSSIYLCSDLGGAGQETQYFGPGTRLLVL.

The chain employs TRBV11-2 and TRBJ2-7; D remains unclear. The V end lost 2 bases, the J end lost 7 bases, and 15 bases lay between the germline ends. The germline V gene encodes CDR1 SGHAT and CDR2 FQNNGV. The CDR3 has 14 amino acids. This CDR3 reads CASSLLGVTQEQYF. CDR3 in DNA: TGTGCCAGCAGCTTACTTGGGGTGACTCAGGAGCAGTACTTC.

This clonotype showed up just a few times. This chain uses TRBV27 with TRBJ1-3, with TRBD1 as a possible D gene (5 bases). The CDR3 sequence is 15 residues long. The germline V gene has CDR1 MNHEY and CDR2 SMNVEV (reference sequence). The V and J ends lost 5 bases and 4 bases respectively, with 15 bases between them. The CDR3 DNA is TGTGCCAGCAGTCCCGCCGCGGGGACGGGAAACACCATATATTTT. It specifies CASSPAAGTGNTIYF.

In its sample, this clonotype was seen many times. CDR3 sequence reads: CSVDYGSTEAFF. The CDR3 DNA follows: TGCAGCGTTGACTACGGGAGCACTGAAGCTTTCTTT. This chain links TRBV29-1 with TRBJ1-1; D not certain. Deletions cut 3 bases from V and 4 bases from J, with 9 bases between. This CDR3 is built from 12 residues. The germline V gene encodes CDR1 SQVTM and CDR2 ANQGSEA.

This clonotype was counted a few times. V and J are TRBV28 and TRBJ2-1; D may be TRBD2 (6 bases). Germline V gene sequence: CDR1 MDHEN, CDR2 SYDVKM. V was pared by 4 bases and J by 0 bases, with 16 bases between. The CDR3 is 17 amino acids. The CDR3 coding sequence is TGTGCCAGCAGTTCCGCCGGGGCGGGGAGCTCCTACAATGAGCAGTTCTTC. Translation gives CASSSAGAGSSYNEQFF.

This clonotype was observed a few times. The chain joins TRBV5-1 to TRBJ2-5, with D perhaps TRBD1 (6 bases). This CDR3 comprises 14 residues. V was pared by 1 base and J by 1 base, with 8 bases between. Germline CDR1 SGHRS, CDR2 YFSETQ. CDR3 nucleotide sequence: TGCGCCAGCAGCTTGAGGACAGCCCAAGAGACCCAGTACTTC. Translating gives CASSLRTAQETQYF.

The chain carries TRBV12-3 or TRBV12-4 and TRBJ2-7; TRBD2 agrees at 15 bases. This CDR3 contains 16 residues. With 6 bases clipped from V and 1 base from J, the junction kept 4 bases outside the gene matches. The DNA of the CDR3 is TGTGCCAGCAGCCCCGGGACTAGCGGGGGGTCCTACGAGCAGTACTTC. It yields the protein CASSPGTSGGSYEQYF.

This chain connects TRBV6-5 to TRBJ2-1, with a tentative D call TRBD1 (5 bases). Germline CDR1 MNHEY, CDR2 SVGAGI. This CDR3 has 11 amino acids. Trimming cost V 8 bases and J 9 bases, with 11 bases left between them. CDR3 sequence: CASFQGFEQFF. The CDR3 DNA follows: TGTGCCAGCTTTCAGGGCTTTGAGCAGTTCTTC.

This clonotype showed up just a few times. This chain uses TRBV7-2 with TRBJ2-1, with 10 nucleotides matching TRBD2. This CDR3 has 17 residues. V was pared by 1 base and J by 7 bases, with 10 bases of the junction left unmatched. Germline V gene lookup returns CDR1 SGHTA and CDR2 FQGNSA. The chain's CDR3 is CASSLGLVAGGRNEQFF. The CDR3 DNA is TGTGCCAGCAGCTTAGGCCTGGTAGCGGGGGGCCGGAATGAGCAGTTCTTC.

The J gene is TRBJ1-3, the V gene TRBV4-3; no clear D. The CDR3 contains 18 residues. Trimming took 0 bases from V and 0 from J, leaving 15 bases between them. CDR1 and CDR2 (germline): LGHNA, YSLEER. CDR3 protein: CASSQDSGRLFSGNTIYF. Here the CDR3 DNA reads TGCGCCAGCAGCCAAGATTCGGGCAGACTATTCTCTGGAAACACCATATATTTT.

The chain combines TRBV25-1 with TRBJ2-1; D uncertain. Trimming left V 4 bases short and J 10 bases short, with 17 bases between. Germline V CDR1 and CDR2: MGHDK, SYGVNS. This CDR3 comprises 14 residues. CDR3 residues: CASSGLLTGNEQFF. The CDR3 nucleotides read TGTGCCAGCAGTGGACTCCTCACTGGAAACGAGCAGTTCTTC.

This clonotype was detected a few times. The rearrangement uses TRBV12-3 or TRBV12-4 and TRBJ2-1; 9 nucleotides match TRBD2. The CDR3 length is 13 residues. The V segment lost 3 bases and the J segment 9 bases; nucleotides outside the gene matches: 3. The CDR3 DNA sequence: TGTGCCAGCAGTTTTAGCGGGGGTGGTGAGCAGTTCTTC. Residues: CASSFSGGGEQFF.